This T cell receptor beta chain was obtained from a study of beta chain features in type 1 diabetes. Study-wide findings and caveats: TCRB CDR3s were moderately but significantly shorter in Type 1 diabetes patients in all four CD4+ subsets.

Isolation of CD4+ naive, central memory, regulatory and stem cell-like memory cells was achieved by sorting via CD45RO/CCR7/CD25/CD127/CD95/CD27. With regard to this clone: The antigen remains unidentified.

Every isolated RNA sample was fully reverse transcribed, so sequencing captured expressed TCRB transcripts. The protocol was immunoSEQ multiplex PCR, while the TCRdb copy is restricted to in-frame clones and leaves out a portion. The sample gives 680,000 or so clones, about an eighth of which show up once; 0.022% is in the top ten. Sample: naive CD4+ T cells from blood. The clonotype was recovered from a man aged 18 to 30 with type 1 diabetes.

The CDR3 protein is CASSYGTGQSEAFF. The DNA for the CDR3 is TGTGCCAGCAGTTACGGGACAGGGCAATCTGAAGCTTTCTTT. V gene TRBV6-6 combines with J gene TRBJ1-1, with 9 bases identical to TRBD1. CDR3 length: 14 amino acids. Losses at the gene ends were 2 bases for V and 6 bases for J; bases not matched to a gene: 4. From germline, CDR1 is MNHNY and CDR2 SVGAGI (reference sequence).